This paragraph reports one T cell receptor (beta chain). 13 Jbeta primers and 60 Vbeta primers were used for the PCR. Repertoires were generated with immunoSEQ multiplex PCR, while TCRdb's copy carries only in-frame clones and drops some. The sample consists of approximately 110,000 clones, roughly four fifths of them appearing once. The V gene's germline CDR1 is KGHSH and CDR2 LQKENI. This CDR3 is 14 amino acids long. V was pared by 6 bases and J by 5 bases, with 8 bases of the junction left unmatched. The source of the sample is a study of cytomegalovirus exposure and HLA in healthy donors. Input material: PBMCs. The gene calls are TRBV18 and TRBJ2-5, with TRBD1 matching 8 bases. This TCR was sampled from a man aged 35 to 55 in good health and CMV-seronegative. The DNA for the CDR3 is TGTGCCAGCTCCTGGACAGGGCTAGGGGAGACCCAGTACTTC. This codes for CASSWTGLGETQYF.